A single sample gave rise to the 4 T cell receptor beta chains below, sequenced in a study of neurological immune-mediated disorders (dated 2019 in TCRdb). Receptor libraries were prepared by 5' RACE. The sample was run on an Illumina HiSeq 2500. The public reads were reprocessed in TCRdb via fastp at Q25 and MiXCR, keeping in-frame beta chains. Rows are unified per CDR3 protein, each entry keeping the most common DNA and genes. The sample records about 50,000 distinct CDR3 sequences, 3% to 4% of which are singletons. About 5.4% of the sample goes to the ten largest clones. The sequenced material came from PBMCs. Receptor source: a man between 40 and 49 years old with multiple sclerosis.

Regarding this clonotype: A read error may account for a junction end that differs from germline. The CDR3 nucleotides read TGCGCCAGCAGCTTGGATCCGAATTCACCCCTCAACTTT. Translating gives CASSLDPNSPLNF. The chain recombines TRBV5-1 with TRBJ1-6; D call uncertain. Germline V gene sequence: CDR1 SGHRS, CDR2 YFSETQ. The CDR3 extends over 13 amino acids. The variable domain in full, with the rest retrieved from reference TRBV5-1 and TRBJ1-6, is KAGVTQTPRYLIKTRGQQVTLSCSPISGHRSVSWYQQTPGQGLQFLFEYFSETQRNKGNFPGRFSGRQFSNSRSEMNVSTLELGDSALYLCASSLDPNSPLNFGNGTRLTVT.

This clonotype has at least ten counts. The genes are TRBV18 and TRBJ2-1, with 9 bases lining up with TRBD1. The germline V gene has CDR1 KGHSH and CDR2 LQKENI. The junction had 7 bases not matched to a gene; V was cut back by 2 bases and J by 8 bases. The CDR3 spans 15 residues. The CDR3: CASSPKIQGADEQFF. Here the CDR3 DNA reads TGTGCCAGCTCACCAAAAATACAGGGGGCAGATGAGCAGTTCTTC.

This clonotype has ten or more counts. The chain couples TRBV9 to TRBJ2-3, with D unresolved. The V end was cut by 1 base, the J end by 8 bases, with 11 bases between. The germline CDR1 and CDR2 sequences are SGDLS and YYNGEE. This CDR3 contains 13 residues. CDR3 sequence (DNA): TGTGCCAGCAGCGTATTTAACGGCGGTACGCAGTATTTT. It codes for CASSVFNGGTQYF.

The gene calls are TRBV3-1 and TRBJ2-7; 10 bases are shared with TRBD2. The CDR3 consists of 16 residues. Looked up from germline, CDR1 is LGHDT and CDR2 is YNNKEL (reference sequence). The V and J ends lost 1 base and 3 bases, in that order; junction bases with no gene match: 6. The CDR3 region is CASSQGPSGGGYEQYF. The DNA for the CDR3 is TGTGCCAGCAGCCAAGGCCCTAGCGGGGGAGGCTACGAGCAGTACTTC.